Below, 21 T cell receptor beta chains from the same sample are listed, as sequenced in a study of regulatory T cells in long-lasting Graves disease (dated by TCRdb to the early 2020s). The time point label on this specimen signifies: newly diagnosed GD, antithyroid drugs for less than 3 months. RNA was extracted from PBMCs in TRIzol for both TCR sequencing and RNA sequencing. The receptor library was made with multiplex PCR. Sequencing instrument: Illumina HiSeq 4000. iRepertoire HTBI primers and Arm-PCR amplification of CDR3 regions were used to construct TCR beta libraries. TCRdb reanalyzed the raw reads on its own, using fastp at Q25 for trimming and MiXCR for clone calling, and kept in-frame beta chains. Rows merge per CDR3 protein into single entries with the most common DNA and genes. Across this sample there are approximately 250,000 distinct CDR3 sequences, with 18% seen only once. The ten largest clones represent approximately 24% of the sample.

Sequenced here: peripheral blood mononuclear cells (PBMCs), sampled at new diagnosis, from a patient treated with antithyroid drugs. Receptors were obtained from a female donor with Graves disease.

This clonotype was seen repeatedly, ten times or more. The chain carries TRBV27 and TRBJ2-3; 9 nucleotides match TRBD1. The J call may be in error: the DNA end matches TRBJ1-1 better. The germline CDR1 and CDR2 sequences are MNHEY and SMNVEV (reference sequence). CDR3 length equals 14 residues. CDR3 in DNA: TGTGCCAGCAGTCCATTTTTTCCCGGGACAGGGGCTTTCTTT. Translated: CASSPFFPGTGAFF.

CDR3 coding DNA: TGCAGTGCTACCGGGACAGGGTATGGAAAACTGTTTTTT. This encodes CSATGTGYGKLFF. The chain uses TRBV20-1 and TRBJ1-4; 9 bases match TRBD1. The V and J ends lost 4 bases and 10 bases, in that order; junction bases with no gene match: 7. The CDR3 length is 13 residues. Germline CDR1 reads DFQATT; CDR2 reads SNEGSKA (reference sequence).

The table lists this clonotype with a few counts. V gene TRBV9 combines with J gene TRBJ2-7, with D maybe TRBD2 (6 bases). CDR1 and CDR2 from the germline V gene are SGDLS and YYNGEE. The V gene lost 4 bases and the J gene lost 3 bases, with 11 bases spanning the gap. The CDR3 length is 13 residues. In DNA form, the CDR3 reads TGTGCCAGCAGCCGGGCCGGGGGCTACGAGCAGTACTTC. Its translation: CASSRAGGYEQYF. The full variable domain, rest sourced from reference TRBV9 and TRBJ2-7, is DSGVTQTPKHLITATGQRVTLRCSPRSGDLSVYWYQQSLDQGLQFLIQYYNGEERAKGNILERFSAQQFPDLHSELNLSSLELGDSALYFCASSRAGGYEQYFGPGTRLTVT.

This clonotype was detected a few times. This chain uses TRBV2 with TRBJ2-3, with 9 bases that match TRBD2. With V trimmed by 3 bases and J by 6 bases, 10 bases remained unmatched. Germline CDR1 is SNHLY and CDR2 is FYNNEI. CDR3 size: 16 residues. The CDR3 nucleotides read TGTGCCAGCAGTGATAGGCTAGCGGGACGGGGGGATACGCAGTATTTT. It yields the protein CASSDRLAGRGDTQYF.

The chain recombines TRBV7-2 with TRBJ2-7, with TRBD2 as a possible D gene (6 bases). V shed 0 bases and J shed 2 bases, with 11 bases lying between them. The CDR3 spans 15 residues. In germline, CDR1 is SGHTA, CDR2 FQGNSA. CDR3 sequence reads: CASSLAGGLTYEQYF. CDR3 coding DNA: TGTGCCAGCAGCTTAGCGGGGGGTTTGACCTACGAGCAGTACTTC.

The rearrangement uses TRBV10-3 and TRBJ1-5, with unresolved D. Germline CDR1 reads ENHRY; CDR2 reads SYGVKD. V shed 2 bases and J shed 1 base, with 6 bases lying between them. CDR3 size: 14 residues. CDR3 coding DNA: TGTGCCATCAGTGAGCAGGAAAGCAATCAGCCCCAGCATTTT. It encodes CAISEQESNQPQHF.

The rearrangement links TRBV20-1 to TRBJ2-6; 9 nucleotides agree with TRBD1. The CDR3 sequence is 16 residues long. Trimming took 3 bases from V and 4 from J; bases not matched to a gene: 7. Germline V gene data show CDR1 as DFQATT and CDR2 as SNEGSKA (reference sequence). CDR3 loop: CSASTGGMSGANVLTF. The DNA of the CDR3 is TGCAGTGCTAGCACAGGGGGCATGTCCGGGGCCAACGTCCTGACTTTC.

With regard to this clonotype: A far larger clone lies a single base away; this is likely a read error. This rearrangement joins TRBV2 to TRBJ2-5, with a possible D match to TRBD2 (6 bases). The DNA end lines up better with TRBJ2-1; the J call may be wrong. The CDR3 is 13 amino acids. Germline V gene lookup returns CDR1 SNHLY and CDR2 FYNNEI. This CDR3 is CASTSDPLNEQFF. In DNA form, the CDR3 reads TGTGCCAGCACTAGCGACCCCCTTAATGAGCAGTTCTTC.

This clonotype was found a few times. This rearrangement joins TRBV5-1 to TRBJ1-4, with D unresolved. V lost 0 bases and J lost 8, with 8 bases in between. The germline V gene encodes CDR1 SGHRS and CDR2 YFSETQ. This CDR3 has 13 residues. As DNA, the CDR3 is TGCGCCAGCAGCTTGGGATGGTCGGAAAAACTGTTTTTT. Protein product: CASSLGWSEKLFF.

In this sample, this clonotype turned up a few times. A junction boundary mismatches the germline segment, possibly from a read error. The gene calls are TRBV28 and TRBJ1-2; D remains ambiguous. CDR1 and CDR2 from the germline V gene are MDHEN and SYDVKM. This CDR3 has 12 residues. Here the CDR3 reads CASGFLGYGYTF. CDR3 nucleotide sequence: TGTGCCAGCGGTTTCCTTGGTTATGGCTACACCTTC.

This clonotype was recorded a few times. V is TRBV18 and J is TRBJ2-7, with D tentatively TRBD1 (5 bases). This CDR3 region has 16 residues. Germline V gene lookup returns CDR1 KGHSH and CDR2 LQKENI. V gave up 4 bases and J gave up 2 bases, with 18 bases separating them. DNA for the CDR3: TGTGCCAGCTCACAGACGCAGGCGAGACAGACCTACGAGCAGTACTTC. This translates into CASSQTQARQTYEQYF.

This clonotype was detected ten times or more. The rearrangement joins TRBV20-1 to TRBJ1-1; unclear D gene. The CDR3 consists of 14 residues. V gave up 5 bases and J gave up 5 bases, with 18 bases separating them. Per germline, CDR1 DFQATT and CDR2 SNEGSKA (reference sequence). This CDR3 reads CSAHRDLRGTEAFF. The CDR3 region has the DNA TGCAGTGCTCACCGGGATCTTCGAGGAACTGAAGCTTTCTTT.

This clonotype occurred many times. V is TRBV4-3 and J is TRBJ2-6, with D possibly being TRBD1 (6 bases). Germline CDR1 is LGHNA and CDR2 is YSLEER. Trimming pared 3 bases from V and 4 bases from J, leaving 16 bases between. The CDR3 has 17 amino acids. The CDR3 DNA reads TGCGCCAGCAGCCACTACAGGGTAGGATCCGGGGCCAACGTCCTGACTTTC. This sequence encodes CASSHYRVGSGANVLTF.

The chain couples TRBV6-2 or TRBV6-3 to TRBJ2-4, with a possible D match to TRBD1 (6 bases). The CDR3 covers 15 residues. Germline values: CDR1 MNHEY, CDR2 SVGEGT. Trimming shortened V by 4 bases and J by 0 bases, and 10 bases separated the two germline ends. The CDR3 loop reads CASSSDRLAKNIQYF. CDR3 coding DNA: TGTGCCAGCAGTTCTGACAGGCTAGCCAAAAACATTCAGTACTTC.

This chain links TRBV20-1 with TRBJ2-1, with TRBD1 matching 7 bases. V shed 3 bases, J shed 2 bases, and the junction held 1 base outside the gene matches. Germline lookup yields CDR1 DFQATT and CDR2 SNEGSKA (reference sequence). This CDR3 is 13 amino acids long. The CDR3 DNA sequence: TGCAGTGCTAGTACAGGGGCCTACAATGAGCAGTTCTTC. It yields the protein CSASTGAYNEQFF.

As regards this clonotype: The DNA is omitted, as the CDR3 cannot be located on it reliably, and the CDR3 follows TCRdb's listing. The V call is TRBV28, the J call TRBJ2-2; the tabulated D call, TRBD1, remains unverified against the DNA. The CDR3 has 22 amino acids, counting both end residues. Germline V CDR1 and CDR2: MDHEN, SYDVKM. CDR3: CASRQTGDDEQYFGPGTGELFF.

Worth noting for this clonotype: A much larger clonotype is one base distant, so this may be a read error. The CDR3 ends on some other residue instead of the conserved phenylalanine or tryptophan, so this is likely a read error. This chain links TRBV6-2 or TRBV6-3 with TRBJ2-1; D is uncertain. Germline V lookup: CDR1 MNHEY, CDR2 SVGEGT. V lost 0 bases to trimming and J lost 0 bases, with 12 bases between them. The CDR3 loop spans 17 amino acids. The CDR3 reads CASSYSRRSPSYNEQFS. For the CDR3, the DNA is TGTGCCAGCAGTTACTCGCGGCGGAGCCCCTCCTACAATGAGCAGTTCTCC.

This clonotype was seen ten or more times. The chain joins TRBV12-3 or TRBV12-4 to TRBJ2-1; D may be TRBD2 (7 bases). The V and J ends lost 3 bases and 7 bases respectively, with 22 bases between them. The CDR3 runs 17 residues. CDR3 DNA: TGTGCCAGCAGTTTGTCCGGGGGGCTGGGGCTACGTAATGAGCAGTTCTTC. Amino acid sequence: CASSLSGGLGLRNEQFF.

At least ten counts were recorded for this clonotype. The gene calls are TRBV12-3 or TRBV12-4 and TRBJ2-3; 7 bases are a match to TRBD1. With 7 bases clipped from V and 4 bases from J, the junction kept 5 bases outside the gene matches. The CDR3 loop spans 13 amino acids. The CDR3 protein is CASNLGGPDTQYF. CDR3 DNA sequence: TGTGCCAGCAACTTAGGGGGCCCAGATACGCAGTATTTT.

CDR3 bases: TGTGCCAGCAGCCGGGACAGCTTTAACACCATATATTTT. The encoded protein is CASSRDSFNTIYF. The V and J genes are TRBV6-2 or TRBV6-3 and TRBJ1-3; 7 bases are a match to TRBD1. V trimming: 6 bases; J trimming: 7 bases; junction bases outside the gene matches: 6. In germline, CDR1 is MNHEY, CDR2 SVGEGT. This CDR3 contains 13 residues.

This clonotype was seen a few times. This sequence joins TRBV7-9 and TRBJ1-2; 7 nucleotides align to TRBD1. The CDR3 runs to 13 residues. V shed 5 bases and J 7 bases; nucleotides not matched to a gene: 7. The V gene's germline CDR1 is SEHNR and CDR2 FQNEAQ (reference sequence). The chain's CDR3 is CASSQRGRGGYTF. The CDR3 nucleotides read TGTGCCAGCAGCCAGAGGGGGCGGGGTGGCTACACCTTC.